This TCR beta chain was identified in a study of blood T cells in healthy people across ages. PCR was performed a second time for about 7 to 12 cycles using a sample-barcoded 5' primer and a J-beta primer mix. Every cDNA molecule bore a tag from a template-switch adaptor containing 12 random nucleotides. MiXCR was run by TCRdb on the 5' RACE reads, yielding one entry per CDR3 protein. This repertoire shows about 620,000 distinct CDR3 sequences, over 40% found once; its top ten account for about 13%. Overall study findings and caveats: Investigators treated diversity estimates from one million T cells as underestimates.

Remarks on this clonotype: As yet, its antigen is unknown.

Germline CDR1 and CDR2: MNHEY and SVGEGT. The CDR3 is 16 amino acids. Deletions cut 5 bases from V and 6 bases from J, with 20 bases between. Material for sequencing was blood. The clonotype originates from a woman older than 75 in good health. The chain is built from TRBV6-2 or TRBV6-3 and TRBJ2-1; the D is unclear. CDR3 sequence: CASSPPVQMGRNEQFF. CDR3 sequence (DNA): TGTGCCAGCAGTCCGCCCGTCCAAATGGGTCGCAATGAGCAGTTCTTC.